Described below is a single T cell receptor (beta chain) sequence and its context. Its target antigen remains unknown. No much larger clone is present one base from it, and per-base qualities are unavailable. This record comes from a study of radiotherapy plus CTLA-4 blockade in lung cancer (dated by TCRdb to the late 2010s). As for the study more broadly: Objective responses occurred in 15% to 20% of enrolled patients, and under 40% achieved disease control.

The germline V gene gives CDR1 as SNHLY and CDR2 as FYNNEI. There are 12 amino acids in the CDR3, from cysteine to phenylalanine inclusive. Just the 36-base CDR3 DNA is kept, in frame starting at base 1. The V end loses 6 bases and the J end loses 3 bases, and a stretch of 6 bases separates them. What the research found in general, with its limitations: The strongest predictors of response, as reported, were early dynamic changes in blood T cell clones along with a rise in serum interferon-beta after radiation. After treatment with radiotherapy and ipilimumab, TCR clones that came from tumors expanded in the peripheral blood.

The study tested focal radiation therapy combined with CTLA-4 blockade (ipilimumab) in patients with chemo-refractory metastatic non-small-cell lung cancer. Library generation was performed with the immunoSEQ multiplex PCR assay. TCRdb stores this immuneACCESS table with in-frame sequences only. Part of the clones is absent; in the studies checked, under half of the shortfall reflects unresolved V genes, and no reason is known for the rest. The sample table contains about 73,000 clones; only one count was recorded for around nine tenths of them. In total, the top ten clones hold less than 45% of the sample.

The V and J segments used are TRBV2 and TRBJ2-1, with no reliable assignment of the D segment. This material consisted of peripheral blood, taken from a patient treated with radiotherapy plus ipilimumab. The receptor comes from a human donor with non-small cell lung cancer that progressed on radiotherapy plus ipilimumab. The CDR3 here reads CASRADYNEQFF. In nucleotide form, the sequence is TGTGCCAGCAGGGCCGACTACAATGAGCAGTTCTTC.